The next 25 T cell receptor beta chains were all read from a single sample in a study of shared T cell receptors in the human thymus. Assay used: immunoSEQ multiplex PCR; TCRdb lists only in-frame clones, some missing. The sample has hundreds of thousands of clones, 88% seen once. This sample also appeared in a second study, on human thymus T cells.

Sequenced material: thymocytes. These receptors originate from a boy under three years old with a congenital heart defect.

CDR3: CASSITGGGYTF. The DNA of the CDR3 is TGTGCCAGTAGTATTACGGGGGGTGGCTACACCTTC. This chain links TRBV19 with TRBJ1-2; weak D call: TRBD1 (5 bases). This CDR3 has 12 amino acids. Trimming pared 3 bases from V and 7 bases from J, leaving 9 bases between. Germline CDR1 is LNHDA and CDR2 is SQIVND (reference sequence).

The chain couples TRBV10-3 to TRBJ2-3; the D gene is possibly TRBD2 (5 bases). CDR1 and CDR2 from the germline V gene are ENHRY and SYGVKD. V was pared by 2 bases and J by 2 bases, with 17 bases between. The CDR3 spans 17 residues. The CDR3 sequence is CAISEPPVAGPTDTQYF. CDR3 DNA sequence: TGTGCCATCAGTGAGCCCCCGGTGGCGGGCCCCACAGATACGCAGTATTTT.

V gene TRBV11-2 combines with J gene TRBJ2-7, with 10 bases lining up with TRBD2. The CDR3 consists of 15 residues. Germline CDR1 SGHAT, CDR2 FQNNGV. J lost 0 bases, V lost 3 bases, and 2 bases had no gene match. CDR3 region: CASSFRTSGSYEQYF. In nucleotides, the CDR3 is TGTGCCAGCAGCTTCAGGACTAGCGGCTCCTACGAGCAGTACTTC.

The chain combines TRBV11-2 with TRBJ2-3; 9 bases fit TRBD2. V dropped 3 bases and J dropped 4; count of bases not matched to a gene: 5. The length of the CDR3 is 15 residues. Looked up from germline, CDR1 is SGHAT and CDR2 is FQNNGV. CDR3 loop: CASSLSREGPDTQYF. As DNA, the CDR3 is TGTGCCAGCAGCTTGTCGCGGGAGGGACCAGATACGCAGTATTTT.

The V gene is TRBV13, the J gene TRBJ2-6, with no clear D. The CDR3 sequence is 16 residues long. Trimming took off 3 bases at V and 4 bases at J, with 13 bases between the two ends. Germline V lookup: CDR1 PRHDT, CDR2 FYEKMQ (reference sequence). As DNA, the CDR3 is TGTGCCAGCAGCTTGCAGGCCTCGGTCGGGGCCAACGTCCTGACTTTC. Residues: CASSLQASVGANVLTF.

V is TRBV6-5 and J is TRBJ1-3; D call uncertain. Germline CDR1 reads MNHEY; CDR2 reads SVGAGI. Trimming took off 5 bases at V and 1 base at J, with 9 bases between the two ends. The length of the CDR3 is 14 residues. The CDR3 is CASSPTDSGNTIYF. For the CDR3, the DNA is TGTGCCAGCAGTCCAACAGATTCTGGAAACACCATATATTTT.

A note on this clone: Germline is not matched at one junction end, which may reflect a read error. V and J are TRBV15 and TRBJ2-7, with D possibly TRBD2 on 6 matching bases. Germline V gene sequence: CDR1 LNHNV, CDR2 YYDKDF (reference sequence). This CDR3 has 14 amino acids. The DNA of the CDR3 is TGTGCCACCAGCAGAGATCCGTTGGGGGGAGAAAGGGTATTC. This gives the protein CATSRDPLGGERVF. The whole variable domain, remainder taken from reference TRBV15 and TRBJ2-7, is DAMVIQNPRYQVTQFGKPVTLSCSQTLNHNVMYWYQQKSSQAPKLLFHYYDKDFNNEADTPDNFQSRRPNTSFCFLDIRSPGLGDTAMYLCATSRDPLGGERVFGPGTRLTVT.

Of note for this clone: The same CDR3 is also encoded by other DNA sequences in this sample. The rearrangement links TRBV27 to TRBJ2-7; D is perhaps TRBD1 (6 bases). Trimming took off 3 bases at V and 4 bases at J, with 22 bases between the two ends. The germline V gene encodes CDR1 MNHEY and CDR2 SMNVEV (reference sequence). This CDR3 has 17 amino acids. In nucleotides, the CDR3 is TGTGCCAGCAGTTTTTCCCCCCCGGGACACCGCTTTTACGAGCAGTACTTC. It translates to CASSFSPPGHRFYEQYF.

This rearrangement joins TRBV10-2 to TRBJ2-2; D perhaps matches TRBD2 (6 bases). This CDR3 region has 14 residues. V was cut by 7 bases and J by 8 bases, with 17 bases left in between. The germline V gene encodes CDR1 WSHSY and CDR2 SAAADI. DNA of the CDR3: TGCGCCAGCAAAGAACCGGGACTGCTTGGGGAGCTGTTTTTT. As protein: CASKEPGLLGELFF.

The chain couples TRBV27 to TRBJ1-1, with 7 bases matching TRBD1. V was pared by 6 bases and J by 4 bases, with 5 bases of the junction left unmatched. There are 13 residues in the CDR3. Germline CDR1 reads MNHEY; CDR2 reads SMNVEV (reference sequence). CDR3 loop: CASSLTGLTEAFF. The DNA of the CDR3 is TGTGCCAGCAGCCTGACAGGGCTCACTGAAGCTTTCTTT.

The CDR3 here is CASSLRPGAVNQPQHF. The CDR3 DNA reads as TGTGCCAGCAGTTTAAGGCCAGGGGCCGTCAATCAGCCCCAGCATTTT. V gene TRBV27 combines with J gene TRBJ1-5, with D possibly matching TRBD1 (6 bases). Germline V gene lookup returns CDR1 MNHEY and CDR2 SMNVEV (reference sequence). Trimming removed 2 bases from V and 3 bases from J, with 14 bases in between. CDR3 size: 16 residues.

V is TRBV28 and J is TRBJ2-7; D might be TRBD2 (7 bases). The germline gives CDR1 MDHEN, CDR2 SYDVKM. Trimming cost V 4 bases and J 1 base, with 20 bases left between them. The CDR3 spans 17 residues. The CDR3 loop is CASSSRAGAHLSYEQYF. CDR3 sequence (DNA): TGTGCCAGCAGTTCGCGCGCGGGGGCCCACCTATCCTACGAGCAGTACTTC. Full variable domain (missing parts from reference TRBV28 and TRBJ2-7): DVKVTQSSRYLVKRTGEKVFLECVQDMDHENMFWYRQDPGLGLRLIYFSYDVKMKEKGDIPEGYSVSREKKERFSLILESASTNQTSMYLCASSSRAGAHLSYEQYFGPGTRLTVT.

The J gene is TRBJ2-2, the V gene TRBV5-1, with D perhaps TRBD2 (6 bases). Germline-derived CDR1 and CDR2 are SGHRS and YFSETQ. The CDR3 is 17 amino acids. Trimming left V 4 bases short and J 4 bases short, with 20 bases between. CDR3 nucleotide sequence: TGCGCCAGCAGCCCCATCGGTGGGGCGGGATCCACCGGGGAGCTGTTTTTT. Translated, it gives CASSPIGGAGSTGELFF.

This clone was found once. The chain links TRBV5-1 to TRBJ2-2; 10 bases are shared with TRBD2. Germline values: CDR1 SGHRS, CDR2 YFSETQ. With V trimmed by 6 bases and J by 5 bases, 13 bases remained unmatched. This CDR3 has 17 residues. This chain's CDR3 is CASNEGPAGGRTGELFF. CDR3 sequence (DNA): TGCGCCAGCAACGAGGGACCAGCGGGAGGGAGGACCGGGGAGCTGTTTTTT.

The rearrangement joins TRBV7-2 to TRBJ2-1; TRBD2 matches at 8 bases. The trim removed 0 bases at V and 8 bases at J, leaving 3 bases unmatched. This CDR3 is 14 amino acids long. CDR1 and CDR2 (germline): SGHTA, FQGNSA. CDR3 in DNA: TGTGCCAGCAGCTTAGCGACTAGCGCCGATGAGCAGTTCTTC. Translated, it gives CASSLATSADEQFF.

The CDR3, as DNA: TGCAGCGTCGTTACCGGGACAGGCTATGGCTACACCTTC. Residues: CSVVTGTGYGYTF. The chain recombines TRBV29-1 with TRBJ1-2, with TRBD1 matching over 8 bases. The CDR3 consists of 13 residues. The junction had 7 bases not matched to a gene; V was cut back by 6 bases and J by 4 bases. Germline CDR1 is SQVTM and CDR2 is ANQGSEA.

The rearrangement uses TRBV27 and TRBJ2-7, with TRBD2 matching over 7 bases. V lost 1 base and J lost 4; bases outside the gene matches: 10. Germline values: CDR1 MNHEY, CDR2 SMNVEV (reference sequence). This CDR3 has 16 residues. The CDR3 reads CASSLFRGSRAYEQYF. The CDR3 DNA sequence: TGTGCCAGCAGTTTATTTCGCGGGAGCCGGGCATACGAGCAGTACTTC.

The V and J genes are TRBV6-1 and TRBJ2-7; 7 nucleotides align to TRBD2. The J segment lost 3 bases and the V segment lost 3 bases, leaving 8 bases of the junction unmatched. Germline-derived CDR1 and CDR2 are MNHNS and SASEGT. This CDR3 region has 15 residues. CDR3 residues: CASSEGRTRGYEQYF. CDR3 nucleotides: TGTGCCAGCAGTGAGGGGAGGACTAGAGGCTACGAGCAGTACTTC.

This clone has a single count. The chain has TRBV19 and TRBJ2-2; 7 nucleotides agree with TRBD1. This CDR3 region has 15 residues. V trimming: 6 bases; J trimming: 1 base; junction bases outside the gene matches: 5. Germline values: CDR1 LNHDA, CDR2 SQIVND (reference sequence). The DNA of the CDR3 is TGTGCCAGTAGCGCCTGGACAGGGAACACCGGGGAGCTGTTTTTT. It yields the protein CASSAWTGNTGELFF.

The chain carries TRBV21-1 and TRBJ1-5; the table's D call, TRBD1, was not checked against the DNA. TRBV21-1 is labeled a pseudogene. CDR3 length: 17 amino acids. The DNA of the CDR3 is TGTGCCAGCAGCAGACAGGGCCCTAAGGGGAGCAATCAGCCCCAGCATTTT. It specifies CASSRQGPKGSNQPQHF.

The V and J genes are TRBV28 and TRBJ2-2, with D possibly TRBD2 on 5 matching bases. Trimming took 3 bases from V and 4 from J, leaving 12 bases between them. This CDR3 has 15 amino acids. Per germline, CDR1 MDHEN and CDR2 SYDVKM. The CDR3 nucleotides are TGTGCCAGCAGTTTTTGGGAGATGGGCACCGGGGAGCTGTTTTTT. It specifies CASSFWEMGTGELFF.

J is TRBJ1-4 and V is TRBV4-3, with TRBD1 as a possible D gene (6 bases). V was shortened by 0 bases and J by 5 bases, with 13 bases between the two germline ends. Germline V CDR1 and CDR2: LGHNA, YSLEER. This CDR3 comprises 16 residues. The chain's CDR3 is CASSQDKGDRNEKLFF. CDR3 DNA: TGCGCCAGCAGCCAAGATAAGGGCGACAGGAATGAAAAACTGTTTTTT.

This rearrangement joins TRBV2 to TRBJ2-7; 9 positions match TRBD2. CDR1 and CDR2 (germline): SNHLY, FYNNEI. The length of the CDR3 is 19 residues. V lost 0 bases and J lost 4; bases outside the gene matches: 16. Written as DNA, the CDR3 is TGTGCCAGCAGTGAAGCGGGTGTAGCGGGAGACTCCCGGGGTTACGAGCAGTACTTC. Translating gives CASSEAGVAGDSRGYEQYF.

This CDR3 is CASSILGGGQPQHF. Here the CDR3 DNA reads TGTGCCAGTAGTATTCTGGGGGGGGGTCAGCCCCAGCATTTT. This chain links TRBV19 with TRBJ1-5; perhaps TRBD1 as D (5 bases). CDR1 is LNHDA and CDR2 is SQIVND in the germline V gene (reference sequence). V lost 3 bases and J lost 6, with 12 bases in between. The CDR3 is made up of 14 amino acids.

The rearrangement joins TRBV7-9 to TRBJ2-1; 9 nucleotides match TRBD2. The V segment lost 4 bases and the J segment 1 base; nucleotides outside the gene matches: 11. The CDR3 consists of 18 residues. CDR1 SEHNR and CDR2 FQNEAQ come from the germline V gene (reference sequence). DNA for the CDR3: TGTGCCAGCAGCTGGGCGTGGCGGGGGGGGGATTCCTACAATGAGCAGTTCTTC. Amino acids: CASSWAWRGGDSYNEQFF.